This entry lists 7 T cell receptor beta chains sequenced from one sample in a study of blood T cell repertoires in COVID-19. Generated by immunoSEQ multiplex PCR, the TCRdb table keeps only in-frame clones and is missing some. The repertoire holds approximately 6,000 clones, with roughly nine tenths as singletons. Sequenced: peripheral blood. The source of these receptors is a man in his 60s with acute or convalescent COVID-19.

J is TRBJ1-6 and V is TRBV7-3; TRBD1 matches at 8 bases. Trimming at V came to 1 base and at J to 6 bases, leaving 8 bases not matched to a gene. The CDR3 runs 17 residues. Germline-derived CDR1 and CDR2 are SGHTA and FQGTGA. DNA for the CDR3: TGTGCCAGCAGCTTAAATCCACCGGGACAGGTTAATTCACCCCTCCACTTT. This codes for CASSLNPPGQVNSPLHF.

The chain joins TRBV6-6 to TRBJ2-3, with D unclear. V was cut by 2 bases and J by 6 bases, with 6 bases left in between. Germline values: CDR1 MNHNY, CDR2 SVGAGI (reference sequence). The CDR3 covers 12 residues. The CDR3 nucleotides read TGTGCCAGCAGTTACCTTGCGGATACGCAGTATTTT. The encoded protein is CASSYLADTQYF.

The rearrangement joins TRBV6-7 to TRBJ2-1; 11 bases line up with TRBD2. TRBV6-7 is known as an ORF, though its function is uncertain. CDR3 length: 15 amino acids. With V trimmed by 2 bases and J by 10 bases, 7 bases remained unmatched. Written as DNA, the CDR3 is TGTGCCAGCAGTTACGGGACTAGCGGCAGAAGAGAGCAGTTCTTC. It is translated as CASSYGTSGRREQFF.

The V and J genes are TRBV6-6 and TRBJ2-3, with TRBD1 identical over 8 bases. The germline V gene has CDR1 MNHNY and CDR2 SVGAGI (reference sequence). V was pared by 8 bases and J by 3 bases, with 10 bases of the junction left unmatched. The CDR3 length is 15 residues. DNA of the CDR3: TGTGCCAGCCGCCCGGACAGGGCATTTACAGATACGCAGTATTTT. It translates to CASRPDRAFTDTQYF.

In nucleotides, the CDR3 is TGTGCCAGCAGTTACTCTCGGGGTAAAGAGACCCAGTACTTC. Amino acids: CASSYSRGKETQYF. The rearrangement uses TRBV6-5 and TRBJ2-5; TRBD2 might be the D (5 bases). The CDR3 is 14 residues long. The V gene lost 0 bases and the J gene lost 3 bases, with 8 bases spanning the gap. Germline CDR1 reads MNHEY; CDR2 reads SVGAGI.

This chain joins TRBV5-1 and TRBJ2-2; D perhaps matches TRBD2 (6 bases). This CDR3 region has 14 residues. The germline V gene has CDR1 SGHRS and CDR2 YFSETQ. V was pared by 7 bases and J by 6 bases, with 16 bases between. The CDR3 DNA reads TGCGCCAGCTCAGCGGAGGGGCCCCCCGGGGAGCTGTTTTTT. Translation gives CASSAEGPPGELFF. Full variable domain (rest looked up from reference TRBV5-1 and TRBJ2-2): KAGVTQTPRYLIKTRGQQVTLSCSPISGHRSVSWYQQTPGQGLQFLFEYFSETQRNKGNFPGRFSGRQFSNSRSEMNVSTLELGDSALYLCASSAEGPPGELFFGEGSRLTVL.

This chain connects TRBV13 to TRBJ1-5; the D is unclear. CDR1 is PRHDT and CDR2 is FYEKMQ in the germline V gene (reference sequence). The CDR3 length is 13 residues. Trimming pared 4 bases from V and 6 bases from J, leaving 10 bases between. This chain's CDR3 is CASSWQRGQPQHF. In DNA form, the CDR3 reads TGTGCCAGCAGCTGGCAGCGAGGTCAGCCCCAGCATTTT.